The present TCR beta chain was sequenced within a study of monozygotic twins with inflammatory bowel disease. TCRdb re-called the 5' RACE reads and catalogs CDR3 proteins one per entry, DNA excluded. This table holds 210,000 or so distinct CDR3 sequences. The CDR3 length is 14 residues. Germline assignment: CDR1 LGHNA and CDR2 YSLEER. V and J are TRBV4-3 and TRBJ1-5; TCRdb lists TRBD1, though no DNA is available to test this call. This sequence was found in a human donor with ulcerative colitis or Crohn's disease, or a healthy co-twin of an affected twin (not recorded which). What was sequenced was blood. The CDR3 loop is CASSQAGYGQPQHF.